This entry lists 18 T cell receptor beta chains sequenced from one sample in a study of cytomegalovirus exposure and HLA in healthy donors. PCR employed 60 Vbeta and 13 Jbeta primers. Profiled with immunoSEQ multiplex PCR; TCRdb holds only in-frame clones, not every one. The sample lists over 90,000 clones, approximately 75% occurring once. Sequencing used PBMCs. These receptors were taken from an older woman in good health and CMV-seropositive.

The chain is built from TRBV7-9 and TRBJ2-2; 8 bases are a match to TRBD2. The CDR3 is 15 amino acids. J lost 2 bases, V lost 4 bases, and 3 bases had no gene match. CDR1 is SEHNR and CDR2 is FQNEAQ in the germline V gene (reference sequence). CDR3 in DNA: TGTGCCAGCAGCTCCGGGACTAGTAACACCGGGGAGCTGTTTTTT. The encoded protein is CASSSGTSNTGELFF. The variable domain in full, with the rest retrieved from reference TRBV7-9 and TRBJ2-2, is DTGVSQNPRHKITKRGQNVTFRCDPISEHNRLYWYRQTLGQGPEFLTYFQNEAQLEKSRLLSDRFSAERPKGSFSTLEIQRTEQGDSAMYLCASSSGTSNTGELFFGEGSRLTVL.

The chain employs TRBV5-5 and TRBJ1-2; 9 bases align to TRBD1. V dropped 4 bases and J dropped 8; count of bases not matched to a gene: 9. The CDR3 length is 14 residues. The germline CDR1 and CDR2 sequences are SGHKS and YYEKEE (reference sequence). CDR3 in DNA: TGTGCCAGCAGCGCACCGGGACAGGGTAAGGGCTACACCTTC. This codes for CASSAPGQGKGYTF.

CDR3 protein: CASSLETGTKSTDTQYF. The CDR3 DNA is TGCGCCAGCAGCTTGGAGACCGGGACTAAGAGCACAGATACGCAGTATTTT. The V gene is TRBV5-1, the J gene TRBJ2-3; 7 bases agree with TRBD2. The CDR3 is 17 amino acids. Germline V gene lookup returns CDR1 SGHRS and CDR2 YFSETQ. J lost 0 bases, V lost 0 bases, and 7 bases had no gene match.

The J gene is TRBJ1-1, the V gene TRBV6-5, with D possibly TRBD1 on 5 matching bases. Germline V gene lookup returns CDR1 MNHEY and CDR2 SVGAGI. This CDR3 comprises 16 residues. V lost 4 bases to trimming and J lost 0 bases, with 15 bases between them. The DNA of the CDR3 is TGTGCCAGCAGTTTACTCGCGGCGGGGCTGAACACTGAAGCTTTCTTT. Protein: CASSLLAAGLNTEAFF.

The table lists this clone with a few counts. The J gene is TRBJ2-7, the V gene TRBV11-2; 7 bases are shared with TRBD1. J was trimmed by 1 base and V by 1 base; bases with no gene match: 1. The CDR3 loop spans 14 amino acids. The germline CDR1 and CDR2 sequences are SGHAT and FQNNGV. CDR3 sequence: CASSLVGQSYEQYF. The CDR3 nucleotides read TGTGCCAGCAGCTTAGTGGGACAGTCCTACGAGCAGTACTTC.

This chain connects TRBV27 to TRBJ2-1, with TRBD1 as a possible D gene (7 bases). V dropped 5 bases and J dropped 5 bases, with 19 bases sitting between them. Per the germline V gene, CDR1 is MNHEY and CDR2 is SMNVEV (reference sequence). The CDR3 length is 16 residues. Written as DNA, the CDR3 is TGTGCCAGCAGTCCCCGACAGGGAGGAGACAACAATGAGCAGTTCTTC. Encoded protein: CASSPRQGGDNNEQFF.

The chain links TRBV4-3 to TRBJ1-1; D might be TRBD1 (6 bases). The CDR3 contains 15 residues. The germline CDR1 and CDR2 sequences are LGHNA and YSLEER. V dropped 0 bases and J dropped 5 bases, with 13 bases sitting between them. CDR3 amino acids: CASSQDGRGSTEAFF. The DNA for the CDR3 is TGCGCCAGCAGCCAAGATGGCAGGGGTTCGACTGAAGCTTTCTTT.

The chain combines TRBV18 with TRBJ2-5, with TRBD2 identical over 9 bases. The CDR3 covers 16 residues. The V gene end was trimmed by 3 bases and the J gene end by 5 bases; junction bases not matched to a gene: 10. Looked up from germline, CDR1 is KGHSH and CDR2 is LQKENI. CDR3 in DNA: TGTGCCAGCTCACCCCGGGTCCCTAGCGGGGTTGAGACCCAGTACTTC. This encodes CASSPRVPSGVETQYF.

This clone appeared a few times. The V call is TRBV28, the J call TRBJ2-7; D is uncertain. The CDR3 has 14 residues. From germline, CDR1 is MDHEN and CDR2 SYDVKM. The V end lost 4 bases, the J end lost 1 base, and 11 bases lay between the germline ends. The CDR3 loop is CASSSRGPSYEQYF. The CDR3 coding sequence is TGTGCCAGCAGTTCCCGTGGCCCGTCCTACGAGCAGTACTTC.

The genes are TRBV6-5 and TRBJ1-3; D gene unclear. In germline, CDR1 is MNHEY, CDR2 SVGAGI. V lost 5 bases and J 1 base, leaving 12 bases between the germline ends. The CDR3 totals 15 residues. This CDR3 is CASSRGTQSGNTIYF. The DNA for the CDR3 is TGTGCCAGCAGTCGGGGAACTCAATCTGGAAACACCATATATTTT.

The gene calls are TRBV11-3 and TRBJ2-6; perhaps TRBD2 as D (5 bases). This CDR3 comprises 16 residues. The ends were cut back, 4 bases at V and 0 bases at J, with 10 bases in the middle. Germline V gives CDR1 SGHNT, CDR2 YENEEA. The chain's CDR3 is CASSSPGNSGANVLTF. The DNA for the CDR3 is TGTGCCAGCAGCTCCCCCGGGAACTCTGGGGCCAACGTCCTGACTTTC.

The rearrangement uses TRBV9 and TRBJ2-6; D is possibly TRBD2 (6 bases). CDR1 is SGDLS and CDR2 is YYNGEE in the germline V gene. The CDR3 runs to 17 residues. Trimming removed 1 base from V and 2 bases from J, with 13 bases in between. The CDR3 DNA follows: TGTGCCAGCAGCGTACGGAGTGGAGGGGCTGGGGCCAACGTCCTGACTTTC. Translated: CASSVRSGGAGANVLTF.

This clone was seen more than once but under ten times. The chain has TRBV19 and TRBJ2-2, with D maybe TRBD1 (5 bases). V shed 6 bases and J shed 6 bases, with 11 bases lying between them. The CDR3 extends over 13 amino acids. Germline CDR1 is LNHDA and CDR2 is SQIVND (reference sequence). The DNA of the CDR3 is TGTGCCAGTAGAGGGGCTGGGGCCGGGGAGCTGTTTTTT. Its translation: CASRGAGAGELFF.

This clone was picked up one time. The CDR3 reads CASRPLGRGETQYF. The CDR3 DNA reads as TGTGCCAGCAGGCCTCTAGGGAGAGGAGAGACCCAGTACTTC. This rearrangement joins TRBV28 to TRBJ2-5, with D possibly being TRBD2 (5 bases). Germline loops: CDR1 MDHEN, CDR2 SYDVKM. Trimming left V 6 bases short and J 4 bases short, with 15 bases between. This CDR3 has 14 residues. Filled out from reference TRBV28 and TRBJ2-5, the complete variable domain reads DVKVTQSSRYLVKRTGEKVFLECVQDMDHENMFWYRQDPGLGLRLIYFSYDVKMKEKGDIPEGYSVSREKKERFSLILESASTNQTSMYLCASRPLGRGETQYFGPGTRLLVL.

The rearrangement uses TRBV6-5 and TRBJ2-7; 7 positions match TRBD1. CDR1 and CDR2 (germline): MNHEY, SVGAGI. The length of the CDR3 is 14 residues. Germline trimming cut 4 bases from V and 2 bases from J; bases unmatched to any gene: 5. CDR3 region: CASSSYRGAYEQYF. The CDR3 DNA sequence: TGTGCCAGCAGTTCATACAGGGGCGCCTACGAGCAGTACTTC.

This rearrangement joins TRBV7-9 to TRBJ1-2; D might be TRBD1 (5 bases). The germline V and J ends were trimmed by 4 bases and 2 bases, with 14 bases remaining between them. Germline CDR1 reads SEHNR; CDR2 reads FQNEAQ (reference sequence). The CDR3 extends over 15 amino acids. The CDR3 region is CASSSGDSGNYGYTF. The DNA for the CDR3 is TGTGCCAGCAGCTCAGGCGACAGTGGGAACTATGGCTACACCTTC.

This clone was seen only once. The DNA of the CDR3 is TGTGCCAGGGTAGCGGGAACGGAAGACATTCAGTACTTC. Protein sequence: CARVAGTEDIQYF. The chain links TRBV27 to TRBJ2-4; 8 nucleotides match TRBD2. V lost 9 bases and J lost 8; bases outside the gene matches: 9. Germline values: CDR1 MNHEY, CDR2 SMNVEV (reference sequence). The CDR3 totals 13 residues.

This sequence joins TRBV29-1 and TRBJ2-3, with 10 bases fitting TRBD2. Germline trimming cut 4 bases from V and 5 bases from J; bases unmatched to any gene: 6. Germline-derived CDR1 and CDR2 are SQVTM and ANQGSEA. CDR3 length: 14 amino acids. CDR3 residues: CSVAKASGGDTQYF. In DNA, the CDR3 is TGCAGCGTTGCAAAGGCTAGCGGGGGAGATACGCAGTATTTT.